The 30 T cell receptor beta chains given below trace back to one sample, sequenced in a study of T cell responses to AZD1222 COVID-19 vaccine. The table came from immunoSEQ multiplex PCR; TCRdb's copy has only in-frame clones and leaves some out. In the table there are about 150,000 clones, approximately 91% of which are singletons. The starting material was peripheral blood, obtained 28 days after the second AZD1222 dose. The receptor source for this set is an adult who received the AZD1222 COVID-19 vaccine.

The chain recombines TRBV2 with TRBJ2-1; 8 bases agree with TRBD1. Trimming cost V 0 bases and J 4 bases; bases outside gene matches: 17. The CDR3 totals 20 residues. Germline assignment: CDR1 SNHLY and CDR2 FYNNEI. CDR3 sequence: CASSEAGWIDTGQAYNEQFF. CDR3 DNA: TGTGCCAGCAGTGAAGCGGGGTGGATAGATACGGGACAGGCGTACAATGAGCAGTTCTTC.

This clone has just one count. DNA of the CDR3: TGTGCCAGTAGTATCATCGGCGCTGAAGCTTTCTTT. Its protein is CASSIIGAEAFF. The V call is TRBV19, the J call TRBJ1-1; D is unclear. Trimming removed 3 bases at V and 6 bases at J, with 8 bases between. Germline CDR1 reads LNHDA; CDR2 reads SQIVND (reference sequence). The CDR3 is made up of 12 amino acids.

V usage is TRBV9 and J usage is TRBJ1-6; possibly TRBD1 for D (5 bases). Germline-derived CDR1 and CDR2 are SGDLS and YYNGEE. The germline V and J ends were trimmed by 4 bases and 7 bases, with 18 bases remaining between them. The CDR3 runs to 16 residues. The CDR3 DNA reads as TGTGCCAGCAGCCCTCGCGGGGGGGGTGAAAATTCACCCCTCCACTTT. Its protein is CASSPRGGGENSPLHF.

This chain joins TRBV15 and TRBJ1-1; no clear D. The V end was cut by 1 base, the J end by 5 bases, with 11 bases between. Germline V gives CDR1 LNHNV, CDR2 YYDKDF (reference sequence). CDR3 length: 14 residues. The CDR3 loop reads CATSRGTPGTEAFF. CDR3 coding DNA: TGTGCCACCAGCAGAGGGACGCCGGGGACTGAAGCTTTCTTT.

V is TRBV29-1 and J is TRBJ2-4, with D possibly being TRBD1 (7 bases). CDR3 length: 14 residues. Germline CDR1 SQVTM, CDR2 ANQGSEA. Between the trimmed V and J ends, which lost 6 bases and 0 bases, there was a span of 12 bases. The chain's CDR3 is CSVTGDLAKNIQYF. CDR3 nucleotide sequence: TGCAGCGTCACAGGGGACTTAGCCAAAAACATTCAGTACTTC.

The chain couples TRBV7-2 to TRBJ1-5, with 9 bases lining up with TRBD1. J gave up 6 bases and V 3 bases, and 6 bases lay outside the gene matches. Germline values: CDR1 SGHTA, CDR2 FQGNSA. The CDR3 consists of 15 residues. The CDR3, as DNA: TGTGCCAGCAGCTTGACAGGGGGGCAGAGTCAGCCCCAGCATTTT. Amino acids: CASSLTGGQSQPQHF.

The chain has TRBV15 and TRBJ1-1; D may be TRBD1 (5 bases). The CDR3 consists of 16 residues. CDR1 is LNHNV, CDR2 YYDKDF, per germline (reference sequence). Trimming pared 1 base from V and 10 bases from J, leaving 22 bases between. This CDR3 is CATSRGSMGVSTRAFF. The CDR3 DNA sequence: TGTGCCACCAGCAGAGGAAGTATGGGGGTATCTACTCGAGCTTTCTTT.

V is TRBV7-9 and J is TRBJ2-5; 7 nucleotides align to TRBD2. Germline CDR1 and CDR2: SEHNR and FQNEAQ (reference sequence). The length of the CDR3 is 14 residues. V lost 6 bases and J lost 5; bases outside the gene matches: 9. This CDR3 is CASSLTSPKETQYF. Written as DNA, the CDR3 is TGTGCCAGCAGTTTGACTAGCCCCAAGGAGACCCAGTACTTC.

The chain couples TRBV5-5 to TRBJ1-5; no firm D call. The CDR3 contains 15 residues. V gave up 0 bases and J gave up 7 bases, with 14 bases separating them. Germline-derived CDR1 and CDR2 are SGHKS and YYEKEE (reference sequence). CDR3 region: CASSLEGAKPQPQHF. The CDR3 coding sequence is TGTGCCAGCAGCTTGGAGGGAGCTAAACCCCAGCCCCAGCATTTT. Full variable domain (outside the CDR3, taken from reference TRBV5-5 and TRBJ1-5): DAGVTQSPTHLIKTRGQQVTLRCSPISGHKSVSWYQQVLGQGPQFIFQYYEKEERGRGNFPDRFSARQFPNYSSELNVNALLLGDSALYLCASSLEGAKPQPQHFGDGTRLSIL.

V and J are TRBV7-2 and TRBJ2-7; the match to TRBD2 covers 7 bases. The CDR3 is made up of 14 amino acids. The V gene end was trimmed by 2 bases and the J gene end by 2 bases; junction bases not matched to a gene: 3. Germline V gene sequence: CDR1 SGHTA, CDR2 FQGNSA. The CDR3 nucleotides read TGTGCCAGCAGCTTACATCGGGGGGCCTACGAGCAGTACTTC. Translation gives CASSLHRGAYEQYF.

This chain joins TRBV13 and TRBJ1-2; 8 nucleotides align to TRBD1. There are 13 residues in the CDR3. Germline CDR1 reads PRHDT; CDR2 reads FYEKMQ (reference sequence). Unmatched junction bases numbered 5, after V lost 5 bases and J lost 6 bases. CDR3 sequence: CASSAAGGNGYTF. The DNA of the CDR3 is TGTGCCAGCAGCGCCGCAGGGGGCAATGGCTACACCTTC.

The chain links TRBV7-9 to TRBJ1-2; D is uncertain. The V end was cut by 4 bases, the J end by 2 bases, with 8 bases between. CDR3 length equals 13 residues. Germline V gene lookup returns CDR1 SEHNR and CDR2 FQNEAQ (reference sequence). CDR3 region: CASSSPANYGYTF. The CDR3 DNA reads TGTGCCAGCAGCTCCCCAGCGAACTATGGCTACACCTTC.

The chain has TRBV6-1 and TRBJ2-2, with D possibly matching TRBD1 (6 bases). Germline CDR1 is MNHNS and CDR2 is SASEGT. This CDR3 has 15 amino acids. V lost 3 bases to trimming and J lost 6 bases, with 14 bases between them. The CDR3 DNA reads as TGTGCCAGCAGTGACCCAGGGGACCTCTCCGGGGAGCTGTTTTTT. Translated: CASSDPGDLSGELFF.

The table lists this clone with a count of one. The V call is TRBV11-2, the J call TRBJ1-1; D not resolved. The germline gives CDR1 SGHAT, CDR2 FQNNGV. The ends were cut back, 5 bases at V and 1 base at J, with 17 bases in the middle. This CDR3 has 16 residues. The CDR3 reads CASSLRSRTSNTEAFF. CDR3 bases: TGTGCCAGCAGCCTCCGTTCGAGGACTTCGAACACTGAAGCTTTCTTT.

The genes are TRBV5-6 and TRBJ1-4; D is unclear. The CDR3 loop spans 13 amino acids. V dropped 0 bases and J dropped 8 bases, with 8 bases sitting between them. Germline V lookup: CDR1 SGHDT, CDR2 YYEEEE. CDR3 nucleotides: TGTGCCAGCAGCTTGGCATTCAGCGAAAAACTGTTTTTT. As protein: CASSLAFSEKLFF.

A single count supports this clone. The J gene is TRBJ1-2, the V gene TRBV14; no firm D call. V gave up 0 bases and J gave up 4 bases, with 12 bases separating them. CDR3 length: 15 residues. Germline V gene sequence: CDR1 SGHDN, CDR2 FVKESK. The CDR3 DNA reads TGTGCCAGCAGCCAAGATGTTAAGGGAGGCTATGGCTACACCTTC. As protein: CASSQDVKGGYGYTF.

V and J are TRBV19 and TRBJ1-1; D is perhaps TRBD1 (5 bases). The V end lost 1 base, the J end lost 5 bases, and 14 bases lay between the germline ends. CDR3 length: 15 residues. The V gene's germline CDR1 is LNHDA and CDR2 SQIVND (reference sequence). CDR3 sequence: CASSIVRAGGTEAFF. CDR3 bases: TGTGCCAGTAGTATAGTCCGGGCGGGGGGAACTGAAGCTTTCTTT.

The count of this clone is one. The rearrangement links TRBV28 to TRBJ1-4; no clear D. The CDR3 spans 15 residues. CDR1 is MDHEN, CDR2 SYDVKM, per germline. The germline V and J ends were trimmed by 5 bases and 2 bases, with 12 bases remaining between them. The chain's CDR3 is CASSTAGGTNEKLFF. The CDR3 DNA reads TGTGCCAGCAGTACCGCGGGTGGGACTAATGAAAAACTGTTTTTT.

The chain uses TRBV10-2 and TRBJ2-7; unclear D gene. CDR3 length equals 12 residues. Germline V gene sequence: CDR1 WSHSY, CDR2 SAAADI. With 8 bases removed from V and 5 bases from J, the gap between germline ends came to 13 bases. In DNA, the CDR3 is TGCGCCAGCGGAGTAACGAGACACGAGCAGTACTTC. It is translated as CASGVTRHEQYF.

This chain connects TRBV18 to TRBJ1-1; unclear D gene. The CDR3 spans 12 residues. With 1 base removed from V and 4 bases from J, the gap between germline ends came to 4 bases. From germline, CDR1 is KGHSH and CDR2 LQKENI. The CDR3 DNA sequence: TGTGCCAGCTCACCACAGGGCACTGAAGCTTTCTTT. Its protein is CASSPQGTEAFF.

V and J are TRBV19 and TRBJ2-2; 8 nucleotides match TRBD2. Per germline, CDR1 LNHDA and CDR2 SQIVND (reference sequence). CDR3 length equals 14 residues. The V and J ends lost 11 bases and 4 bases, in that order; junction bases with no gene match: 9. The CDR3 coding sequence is TGTGCCTGCCCGGGGGGGGAAGTCACCGGGGAGCTGTTTTTT. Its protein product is CACPGGEVTGELFF.

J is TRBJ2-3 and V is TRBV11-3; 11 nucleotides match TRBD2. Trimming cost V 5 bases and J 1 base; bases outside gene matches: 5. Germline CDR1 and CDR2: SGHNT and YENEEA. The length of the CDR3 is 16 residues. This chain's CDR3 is CASSLLTSGGTDTQYF. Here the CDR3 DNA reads TGTGCCAGCAGCCTCCTGACTAGCGGGGGCACAGATACGCAGTATTTT.

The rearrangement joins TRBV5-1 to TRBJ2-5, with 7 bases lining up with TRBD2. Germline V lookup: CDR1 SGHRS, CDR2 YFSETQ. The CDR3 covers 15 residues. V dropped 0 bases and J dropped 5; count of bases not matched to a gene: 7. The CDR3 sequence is CASSLGPSGGETQYF. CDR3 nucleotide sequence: TGCGCCAGCAGCTTGGGGCCCTCCGGGGGGGAGACCCAGTACTTC. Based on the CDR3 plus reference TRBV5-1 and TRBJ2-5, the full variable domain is KAGVTQTPRYLIKTRGQQVTLSCSPISGHRSVSWYQQTPGQGLQFLFEYFSETQRNKGNFPGRFSGRQFSNSRSEMNVSTLELGDSALYLCASSLGPSGGETQYFGPGTRLLVL.

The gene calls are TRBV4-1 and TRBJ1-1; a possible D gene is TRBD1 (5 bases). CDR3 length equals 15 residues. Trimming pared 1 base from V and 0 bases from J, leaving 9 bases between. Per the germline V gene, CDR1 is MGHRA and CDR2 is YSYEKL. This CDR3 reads CASSQVRGLNTEAFF. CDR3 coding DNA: TGCGCCAGCAGCCAAGTGAGGGGACTGAACACTGAAGCTTTCTTT.

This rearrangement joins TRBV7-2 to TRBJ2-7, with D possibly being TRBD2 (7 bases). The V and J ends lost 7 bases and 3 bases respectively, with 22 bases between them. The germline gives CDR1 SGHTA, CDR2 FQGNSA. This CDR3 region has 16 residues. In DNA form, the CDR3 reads TGTGCCAGCACCGACCGCCTCCGGGGGGCAATCTACGAGCAGTACTTC. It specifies CASTDRLRGAIYEQYF.

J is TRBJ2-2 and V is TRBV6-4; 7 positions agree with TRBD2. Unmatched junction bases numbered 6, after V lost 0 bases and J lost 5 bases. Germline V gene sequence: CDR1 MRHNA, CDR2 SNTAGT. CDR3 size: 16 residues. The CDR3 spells CASSDSLWGGTGELFF. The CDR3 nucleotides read TGTGCCAGCAGTGACTCTCTTTGGGGAGGGACCGGGGAGCTGTTTTTT.

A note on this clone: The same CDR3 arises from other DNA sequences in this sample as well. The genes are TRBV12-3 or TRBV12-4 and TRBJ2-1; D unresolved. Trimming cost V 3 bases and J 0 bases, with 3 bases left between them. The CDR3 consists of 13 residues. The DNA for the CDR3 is TGTGCCAGCAGTTTGGGCTCCTACAATGAGCAGTTCTTC. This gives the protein CASSLGSYNEQFF.

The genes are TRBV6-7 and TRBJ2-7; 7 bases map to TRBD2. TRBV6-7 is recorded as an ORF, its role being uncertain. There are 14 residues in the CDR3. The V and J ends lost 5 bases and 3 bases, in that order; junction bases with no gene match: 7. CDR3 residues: CASSTWGGDYEQYF. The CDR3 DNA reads TGTGCCAGCAGTACCTGGGGGGGAGACTACGAGCAGTACTTC.

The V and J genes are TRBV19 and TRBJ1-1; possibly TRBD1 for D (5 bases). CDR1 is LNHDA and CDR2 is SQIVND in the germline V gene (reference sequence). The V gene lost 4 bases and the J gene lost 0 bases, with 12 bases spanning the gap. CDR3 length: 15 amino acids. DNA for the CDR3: TGTGCCAGTAGTACGGGGACGGGGATGAACACTGAAGCTTTCTTT. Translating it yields CASSTGTGMNTEAFF.

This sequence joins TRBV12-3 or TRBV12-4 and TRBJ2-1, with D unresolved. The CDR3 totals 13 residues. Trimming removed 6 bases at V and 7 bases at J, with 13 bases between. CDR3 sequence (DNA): TGTGCCAGCAGGGAAGCAGTAACAAATGAGCAGTTCTTC. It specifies CASREAVTNEQFF.